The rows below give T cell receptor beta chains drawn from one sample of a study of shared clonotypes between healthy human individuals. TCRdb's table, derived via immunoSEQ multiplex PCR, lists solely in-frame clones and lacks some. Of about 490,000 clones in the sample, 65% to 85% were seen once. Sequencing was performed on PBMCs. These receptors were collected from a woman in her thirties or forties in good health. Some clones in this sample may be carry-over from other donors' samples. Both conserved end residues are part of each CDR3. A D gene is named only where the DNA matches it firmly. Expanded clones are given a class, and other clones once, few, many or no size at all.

CASSYSSAGTQETQYF | TGTGCCAGCAGTTACTCGTCGGCGGGTACCCAAGAGACCCAGTACTTC | TRBV6-5 | . | TRBJ2-5 | once
CASSLASRANYGYTF | TGTGCCAGCAGCTTAGCCAGTAGGGCTAACTATGGCTACACCTTC | TRBV7-9 | . | TRBJ1-2 | .
CASSVGSSGLASETQYF | TGTGCCAGCAGCGTAGGGAGCTCGGGACTAGCGTCGGAGACCCAGTACTTC | TRBV9 | TRBD2 | TRBJ2-5 | .
CASSSGTSGSPYEQYF | TGTGCCAGCAGCTCTGGGACTAGCGGGAGTCCCTACGAGCAGTACTTC | TRBV7-2 | TRBD2 | TRBJ2-7 | .
CASSSSDGGGRIANTGELFF | TGTGCCAGCAGCTCCTCGGACGGCGGCGGGAGGATCGCGAACACCGGGGAGCTGTTTTTT | TRBV5-4 | TRBD2 | TRBJ2-2 | .
CASSYSSEAGTEAFF | TGTGCCAGCAGTTACTCATCCGAGGCGGGCACTGAAGCTTTCTTT | TRBV5-6 | . | TRBJ1-1 | .
CASSSDRDRPVGTGELFF | TGTGCCAGCAGCTCAGACCGGGACAGGCCCGTGGGAACCGGGGAGCTGTTTTTT | TRBV5-4 | TRBD1 | TRBJ2-2 | .
CAISVREGETQYF | TGTGCCATCAGTGTTAGGGAGGGGGAGACCCAGTACTTC | TRBV10-3 | TRBD2 | TRBJ2-5 | .
CASSPRTSGINEQFF | TGTGCCAGCAGCCCCAGGACTAGCGGCATCAATGAGCAGTTCTTC | TRBV7-3 | TRBD2 | TRBJ2-1 | .
CASSQDGRSVITGELFF | TGCGCCAGCAGCCAAGATGGGAGGTCGGTGATCACCGGGGAGCTGTTTTTT | TRBV4-1 | . | TRBJ2-2 | .
CASGVTQNTEAFF | TGTGCCAGCGGCGTGACACAGAACACTGAAGCTTTCTTT | TRBV6-1 | . | TRBJ1-1 | .
CASSPLSYEQYF | TGTGCCAGCTCCCCTCTCTCTTACGAGCAGTACTTC | TRBV18 | . | TRBJ2-7 | .
CSVGGGYGYTF | TGCAGCGTTGGCGGGGGGTATGGCTACACCTTC | TRBV29-1 | . | TRBJ1-2 | .
CASSALREVWVSVNEQFF | TGTGCCAGCAGTGCATTGCGGGAGGTTTGGGTTTCGGTCAATGAGCAGTTCTTC | TRBV2 | TRBD2 | TRBJ2-1 | .
CASSASGRAQPQHF | TGTGCCAGCTCAGCCTCCGGAAGGGCTCAGCCCCAGCATTTT | TRBV18 | . | TRBJ1-5 | .
CASSLAPGDPYEQYF | TGCGCCAGCAGCTTGGCACCAGGGGATCCCTACGAGCAGTACTTC | TRBV5-1 | . | TRBJ2-7 | .
CASSLEQGKNIQYF | TGTGCCAGCAGTTTAGAACAGGGGAAAAACATTCAGTACTTC | TRBV28 | TRBD1 | TRBJ2-4 | .
CASSYRLAEAKNIQYF | TGTGCCAGCAGTTACAGACTAGCAGAAGCCAAAAACATTCAGTACTTC | TRBV28 | TRBD2 | TRBJ2-4 | .
CASSYWGRGTDTQYF | TGTGCCAGCAGTTATTGGGGGAGAGGGACAGATACGCAGTATTTT | TRBV27 | . | TRBJ2-3 | .
CSASKKDTQYF | TGCAGTGCTAGTAAGAAAGATACGCAGTATTTT | TRBV20-1 | . | TRBJ2-3 | .
CASSTPGLAPQQFF | TGTGCCAGTAGTACCCCGGGACTAGCTCCCCAGCAGTTCTTC | TRBV19 | TRBD2 | TRBJ2-1 | .
CASSLESGANTEAFF | TGTGCCAGCAGCTTAGAATCGGGGGCAAACACTGAAGCTTTCTTT | TRBV7-3 | . | TRBJ1-1 | .
CASSDSSGSSYEQYF | TGCGCCAGCAGTGATAGCAGCGGGAGCTCCTACGAGCAGTACTTC | TRBV10-2 | TRBD2 | TRBJ2-7 | few
CASSSSSGNTIYF | TGTGCCAGCAGCTCATCTTCTGGAAACACCATATATTTT | TRBV7-3 | . | TRBJ1-3 | .
CASSPGRAEQYF | TGTGCCAGCTCACCGGGGAGGGCCGAGCAGTACTTC | TRBV18 | TRBD2 | TRBJ2-7 | .
CSVATKSYNEQFF | TGCAGCGTTGCAACAAAGTCCTACAATGAGCAGTTCTTC | TRBV29-1 | . | TRBJ2-1 | .
CASSTPGSGSINTQYF | TGTGCCAGTAGTACCCCGGGGAGCGGGAGTATAAATACGCAGTATTTT | TRBV19 | TRBD2 | TRBJ2-3 | once
CASSDYGPKYNEQFF | TGCGCCAGCAGCGACTACGGGCCCAAATACAATGAGCAGTTCTTC | TRBV10-1 | . | TRBJ2-1 | many
CSAARQGYEQYF | TGCAGCGCCGCTAGACAGGGCTACGAGCAGTACTTC | TRBV29-1 | TRBD1 | TRBJ2-7 | .
CASSAPGRAIEQYF | TGTGCCAGCAGTGCCCCCGGGAGGGCCATCGAGCAGTACTTC | TRBV27 | TRBD2 | TRBJ2-7 | .
CASSLFRGPTDTQYF | TGTGCCAGCAGCTTGTTCAGGGGACCCACAGATACGCAGTATTTT | TRBV5-4 | . | TRBJ2-3 | .
CASSLVPNEAFF | TGTGCCAGCAGTTTAGTCCCCAACGAAGCTTTCTTT | TRBV28 | . | TRBJ1-1 | .
CASLRAVGEKLFF | TGTGCCAGCCTCAGGGCGGTCGGTGAAAAACTGTTTTTT | TRBV28 | . | TRBJ1-4 | once
CASSRELPGEQFF | TGCGCCAGCAGTCGGGAGTTGCCGGGGGAGCAGTTCTTC | TRBV4-1 | . | TRBJ2-1 | few
CASSHSDSYDEQFF | TGCGCCAGCAGCCATTCTGACAGTTATGATGAGCAGTTCTTC | TRBV4-1 | . | TRBJ2-1 | .
CASSLSRSGGEQYF | TGTGCCAGCAGTTTATCCCGCAGCGGTGGCGAGCAGTACTTC | TRBV27 | . | TRBJ2-7 | .
CASSLGQGYGYTF | TGTGCCAGCAGTTTAGGACAGGGCTATGGCTACACCTTC | TRBV28 | TRBD1 | TRBJ1-2 | once